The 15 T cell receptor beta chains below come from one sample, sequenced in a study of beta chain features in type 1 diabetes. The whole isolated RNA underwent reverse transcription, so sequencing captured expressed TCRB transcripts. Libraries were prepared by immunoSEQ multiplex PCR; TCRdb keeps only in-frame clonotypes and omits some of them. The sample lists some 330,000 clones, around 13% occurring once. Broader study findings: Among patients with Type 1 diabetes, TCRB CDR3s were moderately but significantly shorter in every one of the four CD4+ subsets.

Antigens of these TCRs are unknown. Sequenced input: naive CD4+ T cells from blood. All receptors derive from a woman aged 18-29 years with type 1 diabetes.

The CDR3 here is CASSLRDNYEQYF. CDR3 bases: TGTGCCAGCAGCCTCCGGGACAACTACGAGCAGTACTTC. The chain carries TRBV11-1 and TRBJ2-7, with D tentatively TRBD1 (6 bases). CDR3 size: 13 residues. Germline V CDR1 and CDR2: SGHAT, FQDESV (reference sequence). Trimming took 5 bases from V and 3 from J, leaving 11 bases between them.

CDR3 sequence reads: CASSTYRGRQYF. DNA for the CDR3: TGTGCCAGTAGTACCTACAGGGGTAGGCAGTACTTC. The chain has TRBV19 and TRBJ2-7; 7 bases align to TRBD1. V trimming: 4 bases; J trimming: 9 bases; junction bases outside the gene matches: 6. Germline CDR1 and CDR2: LNHDA and SQIVND (reference sequence). The CDR3 loop spans 12 amino acids.

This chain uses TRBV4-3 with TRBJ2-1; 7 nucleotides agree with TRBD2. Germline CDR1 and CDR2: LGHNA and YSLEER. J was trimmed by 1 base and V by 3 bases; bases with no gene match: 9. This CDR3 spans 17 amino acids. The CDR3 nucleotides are TGCGCCAGCAGCCACTCAGCGGGGACTGGTTCCTACAATGAGCAGTTCTTC. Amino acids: CASSHSAGTGSYNEQFF.

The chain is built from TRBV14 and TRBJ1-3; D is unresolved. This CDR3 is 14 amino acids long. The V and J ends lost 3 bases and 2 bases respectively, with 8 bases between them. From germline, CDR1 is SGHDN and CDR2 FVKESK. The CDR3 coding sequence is TGTGCCAGCAGCCAGAGTAGAACTGGAAACACCATATATTTT. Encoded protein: CASSQSRTGNTIYF.

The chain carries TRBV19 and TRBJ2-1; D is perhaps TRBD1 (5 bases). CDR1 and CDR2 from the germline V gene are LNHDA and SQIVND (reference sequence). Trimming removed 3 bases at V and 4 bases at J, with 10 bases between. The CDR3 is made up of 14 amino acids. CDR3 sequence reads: CASSIRGSYNEQFF. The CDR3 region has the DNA TGTGCCAGTAGTATTAGGGGTTCGTACAATGAGCAGTTCTTC.

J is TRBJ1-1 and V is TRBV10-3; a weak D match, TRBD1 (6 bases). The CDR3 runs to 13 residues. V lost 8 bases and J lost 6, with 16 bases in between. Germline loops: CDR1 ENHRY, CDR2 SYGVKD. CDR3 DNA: TGTGCCATCTCGCCAGGGGAATCCTCTGAAGCTTTCTTT. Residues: CAISPGESSEAFF.

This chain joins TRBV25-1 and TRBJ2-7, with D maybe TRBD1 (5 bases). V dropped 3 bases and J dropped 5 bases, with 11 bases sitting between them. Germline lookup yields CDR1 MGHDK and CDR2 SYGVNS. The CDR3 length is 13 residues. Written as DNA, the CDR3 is TGTGCCAGCAGTGACAGGGATGGAGACGAGCAGTACTTC. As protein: CASSDRDGDEQYF.

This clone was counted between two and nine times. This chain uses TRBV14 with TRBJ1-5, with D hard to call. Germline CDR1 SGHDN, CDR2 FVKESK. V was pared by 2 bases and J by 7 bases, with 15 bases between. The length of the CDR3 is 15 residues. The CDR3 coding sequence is TGTGCCAGCAGCCAACTAACTGCGGGCACCCAGCCCCAGCATTTT. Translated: CASSQLTAGTQPQHF.

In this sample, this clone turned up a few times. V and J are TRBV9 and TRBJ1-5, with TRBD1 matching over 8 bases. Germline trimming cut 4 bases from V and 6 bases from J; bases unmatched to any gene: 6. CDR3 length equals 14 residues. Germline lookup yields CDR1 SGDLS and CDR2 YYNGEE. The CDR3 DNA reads TGTGCCAGCAGCTCGGACAGGGAAGGTCAGCCCCAGCATTTT. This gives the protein CASSSDREGQPQHF.

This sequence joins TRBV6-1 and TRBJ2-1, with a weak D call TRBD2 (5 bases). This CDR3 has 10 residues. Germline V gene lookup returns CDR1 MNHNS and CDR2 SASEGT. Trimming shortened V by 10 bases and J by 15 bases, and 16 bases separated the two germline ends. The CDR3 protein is CATRRYTTFF. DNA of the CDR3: TGTGCCACCAGGAGGTATACCACGTTCTTC.

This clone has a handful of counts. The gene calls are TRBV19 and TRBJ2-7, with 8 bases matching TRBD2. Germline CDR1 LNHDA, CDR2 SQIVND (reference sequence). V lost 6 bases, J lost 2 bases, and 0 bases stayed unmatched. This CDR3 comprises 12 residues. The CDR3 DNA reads TGTGCCAGTAGGGGACTAGCCTACGAGCAGTACTTC. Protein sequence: CASRGLAYEQYF.

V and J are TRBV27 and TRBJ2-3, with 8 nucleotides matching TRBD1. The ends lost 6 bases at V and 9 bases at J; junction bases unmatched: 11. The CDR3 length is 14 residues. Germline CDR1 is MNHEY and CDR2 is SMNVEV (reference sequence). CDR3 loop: CASRQGQALGTQYF. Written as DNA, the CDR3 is TGTGCCAGCAGGCAGGGACAGGCCTTGGGCACGCAGTATTTT.

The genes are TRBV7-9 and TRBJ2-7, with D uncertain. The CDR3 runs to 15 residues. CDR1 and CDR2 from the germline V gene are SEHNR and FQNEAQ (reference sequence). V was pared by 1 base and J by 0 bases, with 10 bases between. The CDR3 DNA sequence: TGTGCCAGCAGCTTAGATGCAGGATCCTCCTACGAGCAGTACTTC. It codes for CASSLDAGSSYEQYF.

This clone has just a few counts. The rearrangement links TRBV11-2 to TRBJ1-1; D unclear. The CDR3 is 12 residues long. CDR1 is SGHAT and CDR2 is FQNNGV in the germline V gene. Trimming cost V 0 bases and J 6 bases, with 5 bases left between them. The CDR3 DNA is TGTGCCAGCAGCTTAGATAGCCCTGAAGCTTTCTTT. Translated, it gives CASSLDSPEAFF.

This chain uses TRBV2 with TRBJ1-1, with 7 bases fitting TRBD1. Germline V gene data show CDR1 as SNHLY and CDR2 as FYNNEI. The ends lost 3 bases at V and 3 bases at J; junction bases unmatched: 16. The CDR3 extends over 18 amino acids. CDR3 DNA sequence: TGTGCCAGCAGTGATTTGGGCAGGGGGAGCCTCTGGGACACTGAAGCTTTCTTT. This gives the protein CASSDLGRGSLWDTEAFF.